A single sample is the source of the 17 T cell receptor beta chains below, sequenced in a study of shared clonotypes between healthy human individuals. Generated by immunoSEQ multiplex PCR, the TCRdb table keeps only in-frame clones and is missing some. The data show over a million clones, 75% seen once. Sequencing was performed on memory CD4+ T cells sorted from blood. The subset: CD45RA-negative fraction. Receptors originate from a man aged 18 to 35 in good health.

This chain connects TRBV19 to TRBJ1-2; D ambiguous. Trimming left V 5 bases short and J 7 bases short, with 23 bases between. The CDR3 extends over 16 amino acids. Germline lookup yields CDR1 LNHDA and CDR2 SQIVND (reference sequence). The DNA for the CDR3 is TGTGCCAGTAGTTCCGCGGGAGGGCCACTAATCGGTGGCTACACCTTC. Translation: CASSSAGGPLIGGYTF.

This clone was seen only once. The chain recombines TRBV6-6 with TRBJ2-7, with a tentative D call TRBD1 (6 bases). V lost 5 bases and J 0 bases, leaving 11 bases between the germline ends. The CDR3 is 14 amino acids. The V gene's germline CDR1 is MNHNY and CDR2 SVGAGI (reference sequence). The CDR3, as DNA: TGTGCCAGCAGTCCGACAGGTCGCTCCTACGAGCAGTACTTC. Its translation is CASSPTGRSYEQYF.

The genes are TRBV5-6 and TRBJ2-1; 10 positions agree with TRBD2. V dropped 2 bases and J dropped 8; count of bases not matched to a gene: 10. The length of the CDR3 is 16 residues. Germline-derived CDR1 and CDR2 are SGHDT and YYEEEE. DNA for the CDR3: TGTGCCAGCAGCTTTTTAGGTAGCGGGGGGTTGGATGAGCAGTTCTTC. This codes for CASSFLGSGGLDEQFF.

The chain joins TRBV10-2 to TRBJ2-3; the match to TRBD2 covers 14 bases. This CDR3 spans 16 amino acids. The germline gives CDR1 WSHSY, CDR2 SAAADI. With V trimmed by 6 bases and J by 5 bases, 7 bases remained unmatched. CDR3 residues: CASRTSGGAGRDTQYF. The DNA for the CDR3 is TGCGCCAGCAGGACTAGCGGGGGGGCAGGGCGAGATACGCAGTATTTT.

About this clone: The junction differs from germline at one of its ends, possibly a read error. V gene TRBV11-3 combines with J gene TRBJ2-1; 7 nucleotides align to TRBD2. Germline V gene data show CDR1 as SGHNT and CDR2 as YENEEA. The CDR3 is 12 residues long. The CDR3 nucleotides read TGTGCCAGCAGTTTAGCGGGCCATGAGCAGTTCTTC. Translation gives CASSLAGHEQFF.

The chain carries TRBV19 and TRBJ1-6; 9 bases fit TRBD1. This CDR3 spans 16 amino acids. Per the germline V gene, CDR1 is LNHDA and CDR2 is SQIVND (reference sequence). V was clipped by 5 bases and J by 8 bases; unmatched bases: 10. The CDR3 DNA is TGTGCCAGTAGTGGGGGGACAGGGTTTGTGGATTCACCCCTCCACTTT. It specifies CASSGGTGFVDSPLHF.

This sequence joins TRBV6-5 and TRBJ1-2; D might be TRBD1 (6 bases). There are 12 residues in the CDR3. Trimming left V 5 bases short and J 10 bases short, with 14 bases between. In germline, CDR1 is MNHEY, CDR2 SVGAGI. The CDR3 reads CASSGTDRIYTF. In nucleotides, the CDR3 is TGTGCCAGCAGTGGGACGGACAGAATCTACACCTTC.

V usage is TRBV28 and J usage is TRBJ2-5; D uncertain. Looked up from germline, CDR1 is MDHEN and CDR2 is SYDVKM. V gave up 5 bases and J gave up 9 bases, with 13 bases separating them. This CDR3 is built from 12 residues. The DNA for the CDR3 is TGTGCCAGCAGTGCGTACCAGTCCCCCCAGTACTTC. Its protein is CASSAYQSPQYF.

This chain uses TRBV5-5 with TRBJ1-6; 7 nucleotides align to TRBD1. CDR3 length equals 15 residues. J gave up 3 bases and V 2 bases, and 2 bases lay outside the gene matches. CDR1 and CDR2 from the germline V gene are SGHKS and YYEKEE (reference sequence). The CDR3: CASSLQGNYNSPLHF. CDR3 bases: TGTGCCAGCAGCTTACAGGGGAACTATAATTCACCCCTCCACTTT.

V is TRBV5-1 and J is TRBJ2-5; D not resolved. CDR3 length: 14 residues. V lost 0 bases to trimming and J lost 1 base, with 7 bases between them. CDR1 is SGHRS, CDR2 YFSETQ, per germline. The CDR3 region is CASSLVATQETQYF. In DNA, the CDR3 is TGCGCCAGCAGCTTGGTCGCCACCCAAGAGACCCAGTACTTC.

In the case of this clone: The identical CDR3 is also encoded by other nucleotide sequences in the sample. The genes are TRBV30 and TRBJ1-1; D perhaps matches TRBD1 (6 bases). CDR3 length: 13 residues. Per germline, CDR1 GTSNPN and CDR2 SVGIG (reference sequence). Trimming took 3 bases from V and 1 from J, leaving 9 bases between them. For the CDR3, the DNA is TGTGCCTGGAGACTACAGGGGAACACTGAAGCTTTCTTT. It specifies CAWRLQGNTEAFF.

The rearrangement uses TRBV30 and TRBJ2-7; 8 positions match TRBD1. CDR1 and CDR2 from the germline V gene are GTSNPN and SVGIG (reference sequence). There are 12 residues in the CDR3. V trimming: 7 bases; J trimming: 5 bases; junction bases outside the gene matches: 7. CDR3 protein: CAYDRGFNEQYF. The CDR3 DNA sequence: TGTGCCTATGACAGGGGTTTTAACGAGCAGTACTTC. Complete variable domain (other parts from reference TRBV30 and TRBJ2-7): SQTIHQWPATLVQPVGSPLSLECTVEGTSNPNLYWYRQAAGRGLQLLFYSVGIGQISSEVPQNLSASRPQDRQFILSSKKLLLSDSGFYLCAYDRGFNEQYFGPGTRLTVT.

This sequence joins TRBV6-5 and TRBJ1-5, with 7 bases that match TRBD1. This CDR3 is built from 15 residues. The germline V gene has CDR1 MNHEY and CDR2 SVGAGI. V gave up 6 bases and J gave up 6 bases; unmatched junction bases: 11. The DNA of the CDR3 is TGTGCCAGCAGATCGGCCGAGACAGGGTTTCAGCCCCAGCATTTT. It specifies CASRSAETGFQPQHF.

This chain joins TRBV16 and TRBJ1-2, with D perhaps matching TRBD1 (6 bases). The length of the CDR3 is 14 residues. Trimming stripped 0 bases from V and 8 bases from J, with 13 bases between. The germline gives CDR1 KGHSY, CDR2 FQNENV. In nucleotides, the CDR3 is TGTGCCAGCAGCCAATCTGGTACAGGGACGGGCTACACCTTC. Protein product: CASSQSGTGTGYTF.

The V gene is TRBV5-1, the J gene TRBJ1-2; TRBD1 might be the D (6 bases). CDR3 length: 15 amino acids. With 1 base removed from V and 3 bases from J, the gap between germline ends came to 13 bases. Germline V gives CDR1 SGHRS, CDR2 YFSETQ. CDR3 protein: CASSLYGGTDYGYTF. CDR3 DNA: TGCGCCAGCAGCTTGTATGGGGGCACGGACTATGGCTACACCTTC. The full variable domain, with the rest looked up from reference TRBV5-1 and TRBJ1-2, is KAGVTQTPRYLIKTRGQQVTLSCSPISGHRSVSWYQQTPGQGLQFLFEYFSETQRNKGNFPGRFSGRQFSNSRSEMNVSTLELGDSALYLCASSLYGGTDYGYTFGSGTRLTVV.

This clone has only a few counts. CDR3 nucleotides: TGCAGTGACACAGGGGATCTTAGCTACACCTTC. This encodes CSDTGDLSYTF. The chain is built from TRBV20-1 and TRBJ1-2; 7 nucleotides match TRBD1. Germline values: CDR1 DFQATT, CDR2 SNEGSKA (reference sequence). V shed 7 bases and J 9 bases; nucleotides not matched to a gene: 8. This CDR3 is built from 11 residues.

This clone has at least ten counts. This sequence joins TRBV5-1 and TRBJ2-1; 9 bases are a match to TRBD1. CDR3 length equals 13 residues. CDR1 and CDR2 from the germline V gene are SGHRS and YFSETQ. The trim removed 3 bases at V and 5 bases at J, leaving 0 bases unmatched. The chain's CDR3 is CASSWDRDNEQFF. CDR3 DNA sequence: TGCGCCAGCAGCTGGGACAGGGACAATGAGCAGTTCTTC.